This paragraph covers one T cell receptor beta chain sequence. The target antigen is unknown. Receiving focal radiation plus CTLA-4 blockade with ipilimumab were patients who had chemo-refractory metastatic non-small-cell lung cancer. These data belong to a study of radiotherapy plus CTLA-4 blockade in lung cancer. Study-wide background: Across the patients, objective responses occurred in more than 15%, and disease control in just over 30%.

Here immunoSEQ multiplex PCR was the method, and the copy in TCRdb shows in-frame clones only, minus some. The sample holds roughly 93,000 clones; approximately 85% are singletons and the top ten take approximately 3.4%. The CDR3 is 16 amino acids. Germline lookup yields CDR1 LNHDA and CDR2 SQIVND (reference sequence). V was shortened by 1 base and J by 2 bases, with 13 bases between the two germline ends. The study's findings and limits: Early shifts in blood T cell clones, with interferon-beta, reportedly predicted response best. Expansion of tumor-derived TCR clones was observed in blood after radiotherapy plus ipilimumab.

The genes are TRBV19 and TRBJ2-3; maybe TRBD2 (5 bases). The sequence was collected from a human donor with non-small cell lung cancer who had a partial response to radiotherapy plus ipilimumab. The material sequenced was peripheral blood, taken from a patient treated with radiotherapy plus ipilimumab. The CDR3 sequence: CASSIVRGSDTDTQYF. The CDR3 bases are TGTGCCAGTAGTATAGTTCGAGGTAGCGACACAGATACGCAGTATTTT.